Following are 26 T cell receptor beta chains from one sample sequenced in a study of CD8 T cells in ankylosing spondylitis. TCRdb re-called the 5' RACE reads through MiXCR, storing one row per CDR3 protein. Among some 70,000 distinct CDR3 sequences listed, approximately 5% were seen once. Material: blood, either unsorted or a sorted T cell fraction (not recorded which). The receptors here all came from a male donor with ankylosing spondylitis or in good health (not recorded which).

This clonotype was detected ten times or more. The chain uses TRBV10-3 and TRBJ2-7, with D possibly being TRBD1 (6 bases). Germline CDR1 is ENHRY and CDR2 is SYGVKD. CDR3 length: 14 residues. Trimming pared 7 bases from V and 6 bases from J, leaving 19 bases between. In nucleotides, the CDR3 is TGTGCCATCACCAATGCAGGCCAACAGGGCGAGCAGTACTTC. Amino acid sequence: CAITNAGQQGEQYF.

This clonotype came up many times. The DNA of the CDR3 is TGTGCCAGTCCGGAAGCCCCGGGACAGTCTAACACCGGGGAGCTGTTTTTT. Translation: CASPEAPGQSNTGELFF. This rearrangement joins TRBV19 to TRBJ2-2, with 7 bases matching TRBD1. Losses at the gene ends were 8 bases for V and 2 bases for J; bases not matched to a gene: 14. The CDR3 is 17 amino acids. CDR1 and CDR2 (germline): LNHDA, SQIVND (reference sequence). The full variable domain, its missing parts supplied by reference TRBV19 and TRBJ2-2, is DGGITQSPKYLFRKEGQNVTLSCEQNLNHDAMYWYRQDPGQGLRLIYYSQIVNDFQKGDIAEGYSVSREKKESFPLTVTSAQKNPTAFYLCASPEAPGQSNTGELFFGEGSRLTVL.

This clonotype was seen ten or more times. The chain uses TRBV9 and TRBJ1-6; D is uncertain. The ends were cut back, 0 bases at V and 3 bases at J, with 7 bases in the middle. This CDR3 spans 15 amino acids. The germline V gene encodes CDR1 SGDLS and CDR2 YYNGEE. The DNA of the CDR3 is TGTGCCAGCAGCGTAGAGGGAGTCTATAATTCACCCCTCCACTTT. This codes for CASSVEGVYNSPLHF.

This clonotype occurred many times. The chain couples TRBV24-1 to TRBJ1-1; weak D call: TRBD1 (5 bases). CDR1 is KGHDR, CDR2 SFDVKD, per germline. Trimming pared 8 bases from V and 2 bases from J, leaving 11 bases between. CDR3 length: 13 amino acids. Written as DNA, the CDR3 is TGTGCCACCAAAGCAGGGTCTAACACTGAAGCTTTCTTT. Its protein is CATKAGSNTEAFF.

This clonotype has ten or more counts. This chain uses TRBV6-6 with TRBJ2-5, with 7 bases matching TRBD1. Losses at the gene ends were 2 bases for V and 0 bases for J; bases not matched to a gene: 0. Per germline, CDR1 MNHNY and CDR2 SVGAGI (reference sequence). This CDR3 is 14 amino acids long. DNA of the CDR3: TGTGCCAGCAGTTACGACAGGGACCAAGAGACCCAGTACTTC. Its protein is CASSYDRDQETQYF.

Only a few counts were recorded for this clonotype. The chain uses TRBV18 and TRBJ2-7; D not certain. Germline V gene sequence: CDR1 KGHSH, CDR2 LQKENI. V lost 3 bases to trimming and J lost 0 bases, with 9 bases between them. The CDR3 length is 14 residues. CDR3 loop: CASSPPTSSYEQYF. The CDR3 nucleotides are TGTGCCAGCTCACCCCCGACAAGCTCCTACGAGCAGTACTTC.

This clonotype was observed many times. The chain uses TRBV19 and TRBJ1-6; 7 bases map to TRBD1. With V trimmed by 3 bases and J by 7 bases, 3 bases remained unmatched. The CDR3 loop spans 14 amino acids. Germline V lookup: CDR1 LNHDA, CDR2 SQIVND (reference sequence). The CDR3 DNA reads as TGTGCCAGTAGTATGAACAGGGGAAATTCACCCCTCCACTTT. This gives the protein CASSMNRGNSPLHF.

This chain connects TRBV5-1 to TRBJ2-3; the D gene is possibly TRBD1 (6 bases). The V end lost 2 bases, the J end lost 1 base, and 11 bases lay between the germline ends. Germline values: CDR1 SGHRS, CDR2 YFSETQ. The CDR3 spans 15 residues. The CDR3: CASSFEDRRTDTQYF. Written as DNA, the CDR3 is TGCGCCAGCAGCTTCGAAGACAGGCGCACAGATACGCAGTATTTT. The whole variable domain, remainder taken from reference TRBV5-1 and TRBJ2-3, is KAGVTQTPRYLIKTRGQQVTLSCSPISGHRSVSWYQQTPGQGLQFLFEYFSETQRNKGNFPGRFSGRQFSNSRSEMNVSTLELGDSALYLCASSFEDRRTDTQYFGPGTRLTVL.

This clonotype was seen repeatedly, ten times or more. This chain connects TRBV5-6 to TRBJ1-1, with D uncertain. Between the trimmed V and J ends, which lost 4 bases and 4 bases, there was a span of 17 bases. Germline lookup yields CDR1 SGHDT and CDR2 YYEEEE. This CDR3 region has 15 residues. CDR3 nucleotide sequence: TGTGCCAGCAGCCCGCGTCTGGTTGTACTCACTGAAGCTTTCTTT. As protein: CASSPRLVVLTEAFF.

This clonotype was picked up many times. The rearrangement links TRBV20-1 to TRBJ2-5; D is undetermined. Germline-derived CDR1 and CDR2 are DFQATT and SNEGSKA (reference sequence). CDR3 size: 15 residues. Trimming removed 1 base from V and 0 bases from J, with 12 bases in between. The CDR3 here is CSARGLDTYQETQYF. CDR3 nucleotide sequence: TGCAGTGCTAGAGGACTTGACACGTACCAAGAGACCCAGTACTTC.

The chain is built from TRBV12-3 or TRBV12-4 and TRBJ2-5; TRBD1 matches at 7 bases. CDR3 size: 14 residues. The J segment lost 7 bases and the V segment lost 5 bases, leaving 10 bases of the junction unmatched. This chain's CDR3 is CASSPTGNAVTQYF. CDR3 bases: TGTGCCAGCAGTCCGACAGGGAATGCAGTGACCCAGTACTTC.

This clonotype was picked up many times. The CDR3 sequence is CSARDGTRFGNTIYF. CDR3 sequence (DNA): TGCAGTGCTAGAGATGGTACGCGTTTTGGAAACACCATATATTTT. The genes are TRBV20-1 and TRBJ1-3; D is uncertain. Germline CDR1 is DFQATT and CDR2 is SNEGSKA (reference sequence). V lost 0 bases and J 3 bases, leaving 12 bases between the germline ends. The length of the CDR3 is 15 residues.

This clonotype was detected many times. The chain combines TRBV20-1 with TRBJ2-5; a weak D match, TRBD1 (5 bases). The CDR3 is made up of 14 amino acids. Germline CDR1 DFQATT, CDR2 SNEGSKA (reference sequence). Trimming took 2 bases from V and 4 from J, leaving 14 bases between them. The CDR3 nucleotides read TGCAGTGCTAGAAACGACGTAGGGGCAGAGACCCAGTACTTC. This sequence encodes CSARNDVGAETQYF.

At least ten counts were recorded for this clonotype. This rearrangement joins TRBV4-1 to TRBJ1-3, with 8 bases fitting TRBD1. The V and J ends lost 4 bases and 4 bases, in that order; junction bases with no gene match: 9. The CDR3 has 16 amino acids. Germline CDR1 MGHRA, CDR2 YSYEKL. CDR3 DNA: TGCGCCAGCAGCCGACCTCAGGGGGCTGAAGGAAACACCATATATTTT. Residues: CASSRPQGAEGNTIYF.

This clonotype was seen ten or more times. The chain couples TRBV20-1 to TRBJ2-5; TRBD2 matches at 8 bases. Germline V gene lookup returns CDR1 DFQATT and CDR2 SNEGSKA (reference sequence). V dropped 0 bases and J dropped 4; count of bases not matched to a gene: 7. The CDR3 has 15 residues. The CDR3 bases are TGCAGTGCTAGAGATCCGACTAGCGTTGGAGAGACCCAGTACTTC. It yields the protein CSARDPTSVGETQYF.

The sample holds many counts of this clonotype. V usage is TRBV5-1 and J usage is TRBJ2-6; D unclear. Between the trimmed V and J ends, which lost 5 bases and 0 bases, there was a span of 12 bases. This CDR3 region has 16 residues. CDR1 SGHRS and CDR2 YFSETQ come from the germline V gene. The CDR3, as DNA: TGCGCCAGCAGAATTGAAGTGATCTCTGGGGCCAACGTCCTGACTTTC. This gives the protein CASRIEVISGANVLTF.

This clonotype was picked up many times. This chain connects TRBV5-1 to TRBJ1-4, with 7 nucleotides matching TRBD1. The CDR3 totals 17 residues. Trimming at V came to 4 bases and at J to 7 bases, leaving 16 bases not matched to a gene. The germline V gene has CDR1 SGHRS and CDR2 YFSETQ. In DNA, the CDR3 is TGCGCCAGCAGCCACTCGCCACCTGACAGGGAGGGTGAAAAACTGTTTTTT. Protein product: CASSHSPPDREGEKLFF. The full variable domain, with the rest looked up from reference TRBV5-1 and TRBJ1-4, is KAGVTQTPRYLIKTRGQQVTLSCSPISGHRSVSWYQQTPGQGLQFLFEYFSETQRNKGNFPGRFSGRQFSNSRSEMNVSTLELGDSALYLCASSHSPPDREGEKLFFGSGTQLSVL.

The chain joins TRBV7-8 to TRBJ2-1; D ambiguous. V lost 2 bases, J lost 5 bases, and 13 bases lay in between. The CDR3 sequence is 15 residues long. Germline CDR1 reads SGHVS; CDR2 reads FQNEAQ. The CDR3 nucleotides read TGTGCCAGCAGCTTAAGGGCAGGCCTCAACAATGAGCAGTTCTTC. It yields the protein CASSLRAGLNNEQFF.

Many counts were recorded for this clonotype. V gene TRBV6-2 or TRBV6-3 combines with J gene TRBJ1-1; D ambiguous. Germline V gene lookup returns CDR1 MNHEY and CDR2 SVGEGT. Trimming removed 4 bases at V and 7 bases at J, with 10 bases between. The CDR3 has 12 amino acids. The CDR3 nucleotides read TGTGCCAGCAGTTCGTTGGCAGGTGAAGCTTTCTTT. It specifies CASSSLAGEAFF.

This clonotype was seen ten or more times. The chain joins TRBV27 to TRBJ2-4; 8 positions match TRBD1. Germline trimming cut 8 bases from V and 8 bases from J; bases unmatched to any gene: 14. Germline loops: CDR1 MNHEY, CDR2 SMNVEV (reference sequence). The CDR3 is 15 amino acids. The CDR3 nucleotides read TGTGCCAGCGCCAAATTGTCAGGGGGCGTGGACATTCAGTACTTC. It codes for CASAKLSGGVDIQYF.

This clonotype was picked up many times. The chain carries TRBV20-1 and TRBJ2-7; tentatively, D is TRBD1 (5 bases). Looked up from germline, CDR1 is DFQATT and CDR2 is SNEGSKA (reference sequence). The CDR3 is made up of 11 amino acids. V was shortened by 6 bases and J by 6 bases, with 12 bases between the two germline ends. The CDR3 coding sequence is TGCAGTGCCAAGGGCCAGGGCGAGCAGTACTTC. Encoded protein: CSAKGQGEQYF.

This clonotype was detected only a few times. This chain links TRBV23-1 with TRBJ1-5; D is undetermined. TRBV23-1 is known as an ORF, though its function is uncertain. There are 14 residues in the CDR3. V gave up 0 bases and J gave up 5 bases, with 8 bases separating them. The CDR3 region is CASSQSDWDQPQHF. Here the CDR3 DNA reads TGCGCCAGCAGTCAATCTGATTGGGATCAGCCCCAGCATTTT.

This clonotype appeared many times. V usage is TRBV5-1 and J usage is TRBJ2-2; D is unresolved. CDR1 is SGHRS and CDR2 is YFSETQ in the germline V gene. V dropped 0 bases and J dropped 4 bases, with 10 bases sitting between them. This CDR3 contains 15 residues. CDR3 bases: TGCGCCAGCAGCTTGGGCCAGTTGCCCACCGGGGAGCTGTTTTTT. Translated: CASSLGQLPTGELFF.

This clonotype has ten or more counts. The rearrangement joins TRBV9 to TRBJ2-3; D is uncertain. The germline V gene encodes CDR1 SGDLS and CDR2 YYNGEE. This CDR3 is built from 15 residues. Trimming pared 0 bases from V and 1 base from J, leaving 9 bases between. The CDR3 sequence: CASSVGWRGTDTQYF. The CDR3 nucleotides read TGTGCCAGCAGCGTAGGGTGGAGAGGCACAGATACGCAGTATTTT.

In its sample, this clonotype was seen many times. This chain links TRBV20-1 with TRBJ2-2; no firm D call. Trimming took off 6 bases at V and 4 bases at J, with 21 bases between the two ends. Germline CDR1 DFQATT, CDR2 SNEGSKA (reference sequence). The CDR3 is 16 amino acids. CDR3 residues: CSATHNSYWGTGELFF. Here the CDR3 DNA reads TGCAGTGCCACGCACAACAGCTACTGGGGCACCGGGGAGCTGTTTTTT.

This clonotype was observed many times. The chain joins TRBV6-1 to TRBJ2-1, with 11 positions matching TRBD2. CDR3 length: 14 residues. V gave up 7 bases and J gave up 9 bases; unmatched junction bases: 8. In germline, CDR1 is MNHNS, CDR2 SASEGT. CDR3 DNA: TGTGCCAGCACTGTAGCGGGGGGGCCCGGTGAGCAGTTCTTC. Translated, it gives CASTVAGGPGEQFF.